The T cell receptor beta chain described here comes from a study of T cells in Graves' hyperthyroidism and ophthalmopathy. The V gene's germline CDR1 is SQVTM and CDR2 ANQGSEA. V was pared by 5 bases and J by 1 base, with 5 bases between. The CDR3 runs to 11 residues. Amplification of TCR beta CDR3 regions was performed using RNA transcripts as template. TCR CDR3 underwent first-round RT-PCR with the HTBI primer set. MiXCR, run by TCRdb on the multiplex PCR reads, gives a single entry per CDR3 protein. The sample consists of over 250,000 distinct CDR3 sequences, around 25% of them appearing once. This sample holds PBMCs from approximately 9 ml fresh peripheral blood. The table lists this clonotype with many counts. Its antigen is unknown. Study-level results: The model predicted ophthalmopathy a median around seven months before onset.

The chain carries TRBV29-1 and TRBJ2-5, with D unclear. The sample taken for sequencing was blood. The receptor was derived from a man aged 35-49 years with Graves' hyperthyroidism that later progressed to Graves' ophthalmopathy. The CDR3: CSVWVQETQYF. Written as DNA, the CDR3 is TGCAGCGTTTGGGTCCAAGAGACCCAGTACTTC. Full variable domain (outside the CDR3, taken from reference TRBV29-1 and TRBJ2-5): SAVISQKPSRDICQRGTSLTIQCQVDSQVTMMFWYRQQPGQSLTLIATANQGSEATYESGFVIDKFPISRPNLTFSTLTVSNMSPEDSSIYLCSVWVQETQYFGPGTRLLVL.